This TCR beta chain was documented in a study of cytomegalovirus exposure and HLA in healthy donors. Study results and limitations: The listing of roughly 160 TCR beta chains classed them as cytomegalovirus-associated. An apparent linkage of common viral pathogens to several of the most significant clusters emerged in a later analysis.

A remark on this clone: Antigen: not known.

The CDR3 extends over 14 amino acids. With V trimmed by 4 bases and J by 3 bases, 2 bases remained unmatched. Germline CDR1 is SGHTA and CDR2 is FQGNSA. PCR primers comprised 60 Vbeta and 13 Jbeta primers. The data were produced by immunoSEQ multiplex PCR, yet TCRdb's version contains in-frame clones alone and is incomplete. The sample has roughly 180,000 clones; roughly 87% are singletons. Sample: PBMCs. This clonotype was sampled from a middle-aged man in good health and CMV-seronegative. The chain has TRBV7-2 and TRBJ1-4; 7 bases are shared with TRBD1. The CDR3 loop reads CASSWDSSNEKLFF. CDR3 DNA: TGTGCCAGCAGCTGGGACAGCTCTAATGAAAAACTGTTTTTT.